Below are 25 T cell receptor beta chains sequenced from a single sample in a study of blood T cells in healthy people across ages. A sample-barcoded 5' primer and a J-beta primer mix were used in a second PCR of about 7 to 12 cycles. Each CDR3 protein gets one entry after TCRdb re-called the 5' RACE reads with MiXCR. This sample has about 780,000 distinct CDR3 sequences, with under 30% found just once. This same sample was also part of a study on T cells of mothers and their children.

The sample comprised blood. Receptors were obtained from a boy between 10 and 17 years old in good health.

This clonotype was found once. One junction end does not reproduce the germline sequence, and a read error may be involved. CDR3 residues: CASSYSLNYGYTF. CDR3 nucleotide sequence: TGTGCCAGCAGTTACTCCCTTAACTATGGCTACACCTTC. The chain links TRBV6-4 to TRBJ1-2; D not resolved. This CDR3 region has 13 residues. Germline V lookup: CDR1 MRHNA, CDR2 SNTAGT.

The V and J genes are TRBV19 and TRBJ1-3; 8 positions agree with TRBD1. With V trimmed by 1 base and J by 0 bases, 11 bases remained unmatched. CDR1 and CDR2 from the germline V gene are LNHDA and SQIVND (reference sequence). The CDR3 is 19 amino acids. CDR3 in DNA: TGTGCCAGTAGTATAGTCGGACAGGGCCTGACAAACTCTGGAAACACCATATATTTT. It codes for CASSIVGQGLTNSGNTIYF.

Here the CDR3 DNA reads TGTGCCAGCACCCCGGGACAGGGGGATGCAGATACGCAGTATTTT. Residues: CASTPGQGDADTQYF. The chain uses TRBV7-7 and TRBJ2-3, with 11 nucleotides matching TRBD1. This CDR3 contains 15 residues. Trimming removed 7 bases from V and 4 bases from J; junction bases left unmatched: 7. CDR1 and CDR2 (germline): SSHAT, FNYEAQ (reference sequence).

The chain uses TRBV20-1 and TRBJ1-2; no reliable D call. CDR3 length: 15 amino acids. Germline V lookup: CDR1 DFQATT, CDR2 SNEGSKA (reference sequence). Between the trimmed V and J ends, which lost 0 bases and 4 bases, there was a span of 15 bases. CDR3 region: CSAREGSLSFYGYTF. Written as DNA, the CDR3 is TGCAGTGCTAGAGAGGGGTCCCTGAGTTTCTATGGCTACACCTTC.

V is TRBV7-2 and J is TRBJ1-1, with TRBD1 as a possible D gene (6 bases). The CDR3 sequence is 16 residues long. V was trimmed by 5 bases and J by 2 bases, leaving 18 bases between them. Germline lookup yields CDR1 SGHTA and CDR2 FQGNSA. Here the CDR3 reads CASSPQRRTVNTEAFF. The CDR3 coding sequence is TGTGCCAGCAGCCCACAAAGGCGGACAGTCAACACTGAAGCTTTCTTT.

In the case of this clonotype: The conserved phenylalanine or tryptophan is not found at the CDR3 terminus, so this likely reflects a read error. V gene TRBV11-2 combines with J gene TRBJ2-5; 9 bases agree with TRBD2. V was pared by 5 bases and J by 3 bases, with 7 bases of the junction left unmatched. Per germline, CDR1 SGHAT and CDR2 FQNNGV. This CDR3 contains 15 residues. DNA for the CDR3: TGTGCCAGCAGCCCGGGGGCGGGGGGGAAAGAGACCCAGTACCTC. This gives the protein CASSPGAGGKETQYL.

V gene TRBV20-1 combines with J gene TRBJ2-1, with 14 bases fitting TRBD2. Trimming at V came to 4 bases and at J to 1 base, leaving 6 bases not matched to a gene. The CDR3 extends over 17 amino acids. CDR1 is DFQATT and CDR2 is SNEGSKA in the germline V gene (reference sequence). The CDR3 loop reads CSANGLAGGFSYNEQFF. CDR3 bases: TGCAGTGCTAATGGACTAGCGGGGGGTTTTTCCTACAATGAGCAGTTCTTC.

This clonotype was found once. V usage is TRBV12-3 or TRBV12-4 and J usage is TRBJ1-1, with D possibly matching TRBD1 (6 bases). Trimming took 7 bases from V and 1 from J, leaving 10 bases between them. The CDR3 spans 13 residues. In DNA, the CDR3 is TGTGCCAGCATCAACAGGGCGAACACTGAAGCTTTCTTT. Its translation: CASINRANTEAFF.

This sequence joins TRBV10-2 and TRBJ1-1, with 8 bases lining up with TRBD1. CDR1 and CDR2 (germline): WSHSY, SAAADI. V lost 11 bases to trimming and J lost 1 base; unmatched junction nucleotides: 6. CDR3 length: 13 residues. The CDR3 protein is CARSRGQNTEAFF. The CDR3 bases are TGCGCCCGCTCCAGGGGGCAGAACACTGAAGCTTTCTTT.

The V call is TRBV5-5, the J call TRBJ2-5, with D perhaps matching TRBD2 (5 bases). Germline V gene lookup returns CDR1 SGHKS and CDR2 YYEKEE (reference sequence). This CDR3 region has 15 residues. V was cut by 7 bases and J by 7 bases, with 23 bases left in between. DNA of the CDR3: TGTGCCAGCCCTCCCGGGAAAGATATCGCTGGGACCCAGTACTTC. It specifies CASPPGKDIAGTQYF.

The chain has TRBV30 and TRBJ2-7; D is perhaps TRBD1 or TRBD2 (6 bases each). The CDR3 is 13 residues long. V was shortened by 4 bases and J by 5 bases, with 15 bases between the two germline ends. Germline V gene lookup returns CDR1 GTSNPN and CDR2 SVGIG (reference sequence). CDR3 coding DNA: TGTGCCTGGACCTTCCGGGGGCTCAACGAGCAGTACTTC. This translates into CAWTFRGLNEQYF.

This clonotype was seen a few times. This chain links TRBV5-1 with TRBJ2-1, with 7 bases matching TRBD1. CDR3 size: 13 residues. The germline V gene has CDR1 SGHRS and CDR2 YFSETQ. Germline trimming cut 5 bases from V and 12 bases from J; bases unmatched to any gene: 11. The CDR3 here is CASSSLTRDRQFF. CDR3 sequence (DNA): TGCGCCAGCAGTTCGTTAACCCGGGACAGGCAGTTCTTC.

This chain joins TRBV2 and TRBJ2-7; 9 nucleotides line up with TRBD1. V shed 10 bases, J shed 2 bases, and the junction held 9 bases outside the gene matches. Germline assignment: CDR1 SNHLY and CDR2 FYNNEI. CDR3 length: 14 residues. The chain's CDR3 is CATVLDRGPYEQYF. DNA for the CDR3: TGTGCCACAGTATTGGACAGGGGCCCCTACGAGCAGTACTTC.

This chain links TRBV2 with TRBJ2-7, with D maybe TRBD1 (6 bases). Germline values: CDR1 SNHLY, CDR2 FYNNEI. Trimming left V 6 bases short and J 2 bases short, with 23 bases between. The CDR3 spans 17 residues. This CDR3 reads CASRQLQGKRGPYEQYF. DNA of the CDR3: TGTGCCAGCAGACAACTCCAGGGGAAAAGGGGACCCTACGAGCAGTACTTC.

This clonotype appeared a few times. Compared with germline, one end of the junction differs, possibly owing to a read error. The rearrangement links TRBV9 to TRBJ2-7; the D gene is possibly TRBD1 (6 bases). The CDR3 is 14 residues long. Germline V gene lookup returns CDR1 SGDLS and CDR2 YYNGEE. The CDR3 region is CASNVGGSSYEQYF. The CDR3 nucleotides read TGTGCCAGCAACGTAGGGGGATCCTCCTACGAGCAGTACTTC.

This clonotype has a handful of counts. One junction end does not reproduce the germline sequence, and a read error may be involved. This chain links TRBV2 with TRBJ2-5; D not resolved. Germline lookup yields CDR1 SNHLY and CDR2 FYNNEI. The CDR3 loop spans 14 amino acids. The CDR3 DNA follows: TGTGCCAGCAGTATAAGGAGCTTACAAGGGACCCAGTACTTC. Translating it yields CASSIRSLQGTQYF.

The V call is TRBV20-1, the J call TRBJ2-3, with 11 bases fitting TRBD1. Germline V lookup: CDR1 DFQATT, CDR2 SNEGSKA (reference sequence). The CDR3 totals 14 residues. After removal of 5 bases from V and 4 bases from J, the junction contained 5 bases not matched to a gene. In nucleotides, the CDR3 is TGCAGTGCTTCCGGACAGGGGGCCCCAGATACGCAGTATTTT. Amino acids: CSASGQGAPDTQYF.

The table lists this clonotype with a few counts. CDR3 coding DNA: TGTGCCAGCAGCTTAAGGGACCGAGGATACAATACGCAGTATTTT. The encoded protein is CASSLRDRGYNTQYF. The chain links TRBV5-4 to TRBJ2-3, with D perhaps matching TRBD1 or TRBD2 (5 bases each). The CDR3 is 15 amino acids. CDR1 and CDR2 (germline): SGHNT, YYREEE (reference sequence). Trimming took 2 bases from V and 7 from J, leaving 17 bases between them.

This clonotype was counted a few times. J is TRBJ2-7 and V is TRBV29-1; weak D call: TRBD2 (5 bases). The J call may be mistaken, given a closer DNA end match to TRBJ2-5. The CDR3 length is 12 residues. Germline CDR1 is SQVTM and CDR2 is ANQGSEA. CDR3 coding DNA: TGCAGCGTAACGGGGAACCAAGAGACCCAGTACTTC. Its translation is CSVTGNQETQYF.

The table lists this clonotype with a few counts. CDR3 in amino acids: CASQSFGGFGTRYGYTF. The CDR3 nucleotides read TGTGCCAGCCAATCCTTTGGGGGTTTCGGGACGCGCTATGGCTACACCTTC. The gene calls are TRBV2 and TRBJ1-2, with D tentatively TRBD1 (5 bases). This CDR3 has 17 amino acids. Per the germline V gene, CDR1 is SNHLY and CDR2 is FYNNEI. Trimming shortened V by 8 bases and J by 4 bases, and 26 bases separated the two germline ends. The whole variable domain, remainder taken from reference TRBV2 and TRBJ1-2, is EPEVTQTPSHQVTQMGQEVILRCVPISNHLYFYWYRQILGQKVEFLVSFYNNEISEKSEIFDDQFSVERPDGSNFTLKIRSTKLEDSAMYFCASQSFGGFGTRYGYTFGSGTRLTVV.

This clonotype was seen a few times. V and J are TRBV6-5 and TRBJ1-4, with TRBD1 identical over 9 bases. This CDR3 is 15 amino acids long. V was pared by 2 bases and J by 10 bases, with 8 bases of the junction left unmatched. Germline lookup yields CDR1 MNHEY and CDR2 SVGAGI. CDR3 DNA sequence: TGTGCCAGCAGTTACCTCGGGACAGGGTCCGGAAAACTGTTTTTT. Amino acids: CASSYLGTGSGKLFF.

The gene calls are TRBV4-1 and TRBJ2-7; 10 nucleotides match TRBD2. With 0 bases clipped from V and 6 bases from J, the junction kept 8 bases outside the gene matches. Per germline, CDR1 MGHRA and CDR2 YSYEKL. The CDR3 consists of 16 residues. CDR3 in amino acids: CASSQDLSGGFCEQYF. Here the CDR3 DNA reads TGCGCCAGCAGCCAAGATCTTAGCGGGGGGTTCTGCGAGCAGTACTTC.

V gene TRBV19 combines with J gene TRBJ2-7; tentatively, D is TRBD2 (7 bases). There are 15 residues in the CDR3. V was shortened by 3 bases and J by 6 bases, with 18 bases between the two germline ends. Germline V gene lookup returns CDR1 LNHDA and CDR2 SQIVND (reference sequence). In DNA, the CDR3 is TGTGCCAGTAGTATGGGAGGGCAGGGGAACGTCGAGCAGTACTTC. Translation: CASSMGGQGNVEQYF. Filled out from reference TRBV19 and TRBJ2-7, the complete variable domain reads DGGITQSPKYLFRKEGQNVTLSCEQNLNHDAMYWYRQDPGQGLRLIYYSQIVNDFQKGDIAEGYSVSREKKESFPLTVTSAQKNPTAFYLCASSMGGQGNVEQYFGPGTRLTVT.

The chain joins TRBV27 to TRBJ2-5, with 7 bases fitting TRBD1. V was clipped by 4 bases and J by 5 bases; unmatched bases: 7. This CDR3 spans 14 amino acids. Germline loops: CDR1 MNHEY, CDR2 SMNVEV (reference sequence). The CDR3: CASSYTGEGETQYF. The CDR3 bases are TGTGCCAGCAGTTATACAGGGGAAGGGGAGACCCAGTACTTC.

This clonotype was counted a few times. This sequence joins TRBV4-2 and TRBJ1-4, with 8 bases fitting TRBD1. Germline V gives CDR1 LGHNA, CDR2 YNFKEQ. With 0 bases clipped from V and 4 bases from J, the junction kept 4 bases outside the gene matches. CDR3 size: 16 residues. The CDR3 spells CASSQETGQGNEKLFF. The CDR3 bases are TGTGCCAGCAGCCAAGAAACAGGACAGGGTAATGAAAAACTGTTTTTT.